The entry below gives a single T cell receptor beta chain sequence along with its context. The DNA is omitted, as the CDR3 cannot be located on it reliably, and the CDR3 follows TCRdb's listing. The entry originates in a study of T cells in Graves' hyperthyroidism and ophthalmopathy. Germline CDR1 SGHNT, CDR2 YYREEE (reference sequence). The CDR3 adds up to 15 amino acids, both ends counted. From RNA transcripts, TCR beta CDR3 regions were amplified. When the TCR CDR3 underwent first-round RT-PCR, the HTBI primer set was used. TCRdb passed the multiplex PCR reads through MiXCR, listing each CDR3 protein once. The data show about 560,000 distinct CDR3 sequences, 15% to 20% seen once.

The chain carries TRBV5-4 and TRBJ2-1; the table gives TRBD1 as D, unverified against the DNA. This TCR derives from a woman younger than 35 with Graves' hyperthyroidism. The specimen was blood. The CDR3 sequence is CASSSPSGPAAGQFF.